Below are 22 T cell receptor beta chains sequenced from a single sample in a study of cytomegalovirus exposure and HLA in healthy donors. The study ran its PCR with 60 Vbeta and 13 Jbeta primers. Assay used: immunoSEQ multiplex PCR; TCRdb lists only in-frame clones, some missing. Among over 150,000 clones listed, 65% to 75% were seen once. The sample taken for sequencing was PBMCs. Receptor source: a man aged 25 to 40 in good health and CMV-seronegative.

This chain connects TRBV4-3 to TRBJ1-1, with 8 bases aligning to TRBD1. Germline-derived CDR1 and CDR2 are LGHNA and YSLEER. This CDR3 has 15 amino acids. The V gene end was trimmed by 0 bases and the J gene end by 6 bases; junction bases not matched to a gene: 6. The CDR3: CASSQDRGRISEAFF. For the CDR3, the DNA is TGCGCCAGCAGCCAAGACAGGGGGCGTATTTCTGAAGCTTTCTTT.

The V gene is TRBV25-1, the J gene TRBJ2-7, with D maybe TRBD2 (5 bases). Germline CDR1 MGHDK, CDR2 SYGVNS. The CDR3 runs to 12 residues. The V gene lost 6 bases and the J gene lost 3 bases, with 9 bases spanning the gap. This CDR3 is CASSGLFYEQYF. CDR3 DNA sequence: TGTGCCAGCAGCGGACTGTTCTACGAGCAGTACTTC.

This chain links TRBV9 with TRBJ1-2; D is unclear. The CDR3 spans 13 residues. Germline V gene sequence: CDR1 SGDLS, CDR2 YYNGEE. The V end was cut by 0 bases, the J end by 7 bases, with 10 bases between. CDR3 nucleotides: TGTGCCAGCAGCGTAGGACGGTCGGGTGGCTACACCTTC. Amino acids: CASSVGRSGGYTF.

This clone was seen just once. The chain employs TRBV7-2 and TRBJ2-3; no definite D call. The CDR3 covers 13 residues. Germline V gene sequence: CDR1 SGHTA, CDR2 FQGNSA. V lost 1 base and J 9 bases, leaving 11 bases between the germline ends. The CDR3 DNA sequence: TGTGCCAGCAGCTTAGATCACAGCACGACGCAGTATTTT. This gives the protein CASSLDHSTTQYF.

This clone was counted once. The CDR3 nucleotides are TGTGCCAGCAGCCCCTACACAGATACGCAGTATTTT. Protein product: CASSPYTDTQYF. J is TRBJ2-3 and V is TRBV11-2; D is unclear. V lost 5 bases and J 2 bases, leaving 5 bases between the germline ends. Germline CDR1 and CDR2: SGHAT and FQNNGV. The CDR3 covers 12 residues.

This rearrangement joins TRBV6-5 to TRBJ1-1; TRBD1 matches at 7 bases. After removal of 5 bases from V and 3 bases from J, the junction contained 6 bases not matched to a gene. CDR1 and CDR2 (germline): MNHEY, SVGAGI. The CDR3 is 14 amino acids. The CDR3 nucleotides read TGTGCCAGCAGTCTCGGACAGGAGTACACTGAAGCTTTCTTT. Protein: CASSLGQEYTEAFF.

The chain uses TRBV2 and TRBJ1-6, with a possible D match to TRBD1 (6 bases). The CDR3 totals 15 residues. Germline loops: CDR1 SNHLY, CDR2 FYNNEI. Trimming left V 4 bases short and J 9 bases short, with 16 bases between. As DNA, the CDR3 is TGTGCCAGCAGTGCCCGGGGGGGGGCAAGTTCACCCCTCCACTTT. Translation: CASSARGGASSPLHF.

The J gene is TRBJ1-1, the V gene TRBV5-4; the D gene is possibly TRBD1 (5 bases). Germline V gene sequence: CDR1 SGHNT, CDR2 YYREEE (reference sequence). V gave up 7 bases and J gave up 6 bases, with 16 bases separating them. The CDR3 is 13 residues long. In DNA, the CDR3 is TGTGCCAGCGGCCCCGGGGGGAGGGCTGAAGCTTTCTTT. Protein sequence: CASGPGGRAEAFF.

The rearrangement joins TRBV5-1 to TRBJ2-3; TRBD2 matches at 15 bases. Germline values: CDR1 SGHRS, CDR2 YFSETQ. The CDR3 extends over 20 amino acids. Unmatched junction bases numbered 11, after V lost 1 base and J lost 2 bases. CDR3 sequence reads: CASSLPRTSGGAPHTDTQYF. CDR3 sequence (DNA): TGCGCCAGCAGCTTGCCTCGGACTAGCGGGGGGGCCCCACACACAGATACGCAGTATTTT.

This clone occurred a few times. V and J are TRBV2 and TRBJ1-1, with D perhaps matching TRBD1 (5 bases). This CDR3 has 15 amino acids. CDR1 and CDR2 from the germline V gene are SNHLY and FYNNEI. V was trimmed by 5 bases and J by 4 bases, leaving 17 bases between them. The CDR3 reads CASSPERGVGTEAFF. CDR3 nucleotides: TGTGCCAGCAGTCCCGAACGGGGGGTGGGCACTGAAGCTTTCTTT. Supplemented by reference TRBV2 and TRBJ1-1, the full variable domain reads EPEVTQTPSHQVTQMGQEVILRCVPISNHLYFYWYRQILGQKVEFLVSFYNNEISEKSEIFDDQFSVERPDGSNFTLKIRSTKLEDSAMYFCASSPERGVGTEAFFGQGTRLTVV.

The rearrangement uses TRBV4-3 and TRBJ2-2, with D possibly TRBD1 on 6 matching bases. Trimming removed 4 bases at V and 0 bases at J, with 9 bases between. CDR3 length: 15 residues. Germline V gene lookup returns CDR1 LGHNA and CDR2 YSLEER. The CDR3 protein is CASSRWTANTGELFF. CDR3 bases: TGCGCCAGCAGCCGATGGACAGCGAACACCGGGGAGCTGTTTTTT.

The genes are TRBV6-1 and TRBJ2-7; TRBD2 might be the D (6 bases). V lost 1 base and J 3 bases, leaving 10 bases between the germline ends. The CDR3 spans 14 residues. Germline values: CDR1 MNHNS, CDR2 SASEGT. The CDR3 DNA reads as TGTGCCAGCAGTGAAGGGGGGGATTACTACGAGCAGTACTTC. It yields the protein CASSEGGDYYEQYF.

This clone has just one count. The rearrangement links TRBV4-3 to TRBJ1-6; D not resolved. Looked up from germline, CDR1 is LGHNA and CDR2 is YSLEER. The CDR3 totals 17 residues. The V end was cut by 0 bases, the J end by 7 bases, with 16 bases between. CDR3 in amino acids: CASSQEISGQVNSPLHF. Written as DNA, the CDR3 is TGCGCCAGCAGCCAAGAAATAAGTGGGCAGGTCAATTCACCCCTCCACTTT.

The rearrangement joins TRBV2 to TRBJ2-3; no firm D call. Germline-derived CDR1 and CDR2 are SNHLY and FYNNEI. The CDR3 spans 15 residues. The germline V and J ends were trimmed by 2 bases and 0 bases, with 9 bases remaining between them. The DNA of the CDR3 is TGTGCCAGCAGTGAAAGGCGGATAAGCACAGATACGCAGTATTTT. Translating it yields CASSERRISTDTQYF.

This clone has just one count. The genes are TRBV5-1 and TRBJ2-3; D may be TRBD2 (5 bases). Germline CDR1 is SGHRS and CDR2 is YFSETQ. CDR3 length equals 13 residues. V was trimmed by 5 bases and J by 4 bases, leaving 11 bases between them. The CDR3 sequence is CASRLDSADTQYF. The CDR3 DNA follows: TGCGCCAGCAGACTAGATAGCGCAGATACGCAGTATTTT.

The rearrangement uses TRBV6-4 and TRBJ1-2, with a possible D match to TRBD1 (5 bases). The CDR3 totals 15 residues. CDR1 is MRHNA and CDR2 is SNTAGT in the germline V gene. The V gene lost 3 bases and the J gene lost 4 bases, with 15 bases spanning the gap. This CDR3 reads CASSENGEGSYGYTF. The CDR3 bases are TGTGCCAGCAGTGAAAACGGGGAGGGGTCCTATGGCTACACCTTC.

The CDR3 DNA is TGTGCCTGGAACAGGGTAGGGCAGATAGCAACTAATGAAAAACTGTTTTTT. Translation: CAWNRVGQIATNEKLFF. The J gene is TRBJ1-4, the V gene TRBV30; D might be TRBD1 (6 bases). Trimming stripped 4 bases from V and 0 bases from J, with 18 bases between. Germline CDR1 reads GTSNPN; CDR2 reads SVGIG (reference sequence). The CDR3 spans 17 residues.

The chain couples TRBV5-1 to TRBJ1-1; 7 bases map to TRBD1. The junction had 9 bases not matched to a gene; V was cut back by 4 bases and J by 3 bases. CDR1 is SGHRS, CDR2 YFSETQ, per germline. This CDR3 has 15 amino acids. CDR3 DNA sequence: TGCGCCAGCAGCCTGACAGGGAAGGGGGACACTGAAGCTTTCTTT. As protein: CASSLTGKGDTEAFF.

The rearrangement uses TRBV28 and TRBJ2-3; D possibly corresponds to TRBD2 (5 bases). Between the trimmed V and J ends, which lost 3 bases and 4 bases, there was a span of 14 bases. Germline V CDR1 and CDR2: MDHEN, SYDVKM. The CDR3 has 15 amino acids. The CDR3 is CASSLPLARPDTQYF. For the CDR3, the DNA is TGTGCCAGCAGTTTGCCCCTAGCACGTCCAGATACGCAGTATTTT.

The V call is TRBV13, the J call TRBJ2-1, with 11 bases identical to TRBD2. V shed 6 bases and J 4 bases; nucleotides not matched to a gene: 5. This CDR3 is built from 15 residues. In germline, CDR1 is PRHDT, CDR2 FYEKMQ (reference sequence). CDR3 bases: TGTGCCAGCAGGTCGAGACTAGCGGGGTACAATGAGCAGTTCTTC. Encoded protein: CASRSRLAGYNEQFF. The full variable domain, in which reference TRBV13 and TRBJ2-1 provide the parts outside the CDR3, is AAGVIQSPRHLIKEKRETATLKCYPIPRHDTVYWYQQGPGQDPQFLISFYEKMQSDKGSIPDRFSAQQFSDYHSELNMSSLELGDSALYFCASRSRLAGYNEQFFGPGTRLTVL.

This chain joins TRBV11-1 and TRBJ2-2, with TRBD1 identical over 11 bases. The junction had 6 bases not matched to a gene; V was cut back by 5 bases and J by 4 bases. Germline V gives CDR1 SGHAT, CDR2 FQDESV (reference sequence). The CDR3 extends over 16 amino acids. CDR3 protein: CASSPRTGGRTGELFF. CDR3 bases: TGTGCCAGCAGCCCGCGGACAGGGGGCCGCACCGGGGAGCTGTTTTTT.

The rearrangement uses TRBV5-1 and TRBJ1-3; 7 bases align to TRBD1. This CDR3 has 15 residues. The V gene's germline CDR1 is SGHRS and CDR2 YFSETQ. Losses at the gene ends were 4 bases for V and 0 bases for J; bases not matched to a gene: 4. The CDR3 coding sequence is TGCGCCAGCAGCGTAGCAGGGGGCTCTGGAAACACCATATATTTT. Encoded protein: CASSVAGGSGNTIYF.